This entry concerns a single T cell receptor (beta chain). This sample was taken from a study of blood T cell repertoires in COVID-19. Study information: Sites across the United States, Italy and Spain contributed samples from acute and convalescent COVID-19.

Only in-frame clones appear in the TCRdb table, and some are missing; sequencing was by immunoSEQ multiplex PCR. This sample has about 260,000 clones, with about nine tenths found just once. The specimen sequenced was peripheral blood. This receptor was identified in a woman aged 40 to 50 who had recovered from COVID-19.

In DNA, the CDR3 is TGTGCCAGCTCACCACCACAGGACAATGAGCAGTTCTTC. It yields the protein CASSPPQDNEQFF. The chain couples TRBV18 to TRBJ2-1; maybe TRBD1 (5 bases). The CDR3 has 13 residues. The V end was cut by 0 bases, the J end by 5 bases, with 5 bases between. Germline V gene lookup returns CDR1 KGHSH and CDR2 LQKENI.